The clone carrying this T cell receptor beta chain showed up just a few times. Its antigen is unidentified. The sample is drawn from a study of response to subunit inactivated influenza vaccine. General study points: A suggestion made by the authors is that each seasonal influenza vaccination recruits few new T cells.

Looked up from germline, CDR1 is SEHNR and CDR2 is FQNEAQ (reference sequence). Trimming removed 3 bases at V and 5 bases at J, with 14 bases between. This CDR3 has 15 residues. Each CDR3 protein is one row after TCRdb ran MiXCR on the RT-PCR reads. In the table there are 800,000 to 1,000,000 distinct CDR3 sequences, 21% of which are singletons. The input for sequencing was PBMCs from blood, taken less than 6 days after vaccination. The J gene is TRBJ2-1, the V gene TRBV7-9, with D possibly TRBD2 on 6 matching bases. The sequence derives from a man aged 50-60 years who received an inactivated influenza vaccine. The CDR3 region is CASSFLRLGDNEQFF. CDR3 nucleotide sequence: TGTGCCAGCAGCTTTCTGAGACTAGGAGACAATGAGCAGTTCTTC. The entire variable domain, with the rest obtained from reference TRBV7-9 and TRBJ2-1, is as follows: DTGVSQNPRHKITKRGQNVTFRCDPISEHNRLYWYRQTLGQGPEFLTYFQNEAQLEKSRLLSDRFSAERPKGSFSTLEIQRTEQGDSAMYLCASSFLRLGDNEQFFGPGTRLTVL.